The next 14 T cell receptor beta chains were all read from a single sample in a study of T cells after yellow fever vaccination. TCRdb analysed the 5' RACE reads with MiXCR anew, one entry per CDR3 protein. In the table there are 340,000 or so distinct CDR3 sequences, 12% of which are singletons. This sample comprised CD4+ T cells sorted from PBMCs, obtained 15 days after the yellow fever booster vaccination. Receptors originate from a man in his late teens or twenties who received the YFV17D yellow fever vaccine.

The V gene is TRBV2, the J gene TRBJ2-5; D gene uncertain. There are 13 residues in the CDR3. Germline lookup yields CDR1 SNHLY and CDR2 FYNNEI. V was clipped by 8 bases and J by 2 bases, with 12 bases between them. CDR3 loop: CASGVERQETQYF. CDR3 nucleotide sequence: TGTGCCAGCGGGGTGGAGCGTCAAGAGACCCAGTACTTC. Based on the CDR3 plus reference TRBV2 and TRBJ2-5, the full variable domain is EPEVTQTPSHQVTQMGQEVILRCVPISNHLYFYWYRQILGQKVEFLVSFYNNEISEKSEIFDDQFSVERPDGSNFTLKIRSTKLEDSAMYFCASGVERQETQYFGPGTRLLVL.

This clonotype was counted ten times or more. The gene calls are TRBV5-1 and TRBJ1-1; 9 bases align to TRBD1. V was pared by 2 bases and J by 3 bases, with 2 bases of the junction left unmatched. The CDR3 spans 14 residues. The germline gives CDR1 SGHRS, CDR2 YFSETQ. CDR3 bases: TGCGCCAGCAGCTTACAGGGGGCGGACACTGAAGCTTTCTTT. Encoded protein: CASSLQGADTEAFF.

The chain joins TRBV11-2 to TRBJ2-5, with TRBD2 as a possible D gene (6 bases). The germline gives CDR1 SGHAT, CDR2 FQNNGV. V was cut by 2 bases and J by 1 base, with 11 bases left in between. The CDR3 runs 15 residues. CDR3 region: CASSLFPGLQETQYF. CDR3 nucleotide sequence: TGTGCCAGCAGCTTATTTCCGGGACTCCAAGAGACCCAGTACTTC. The full variable domain, in which reference TRBV11-2 and TRBJ2-5 provide the parts outside the CDR3, is EAGVAQSPRYKIIEKRQSVAFWCNPISGHATLYWYQQILGQGPKLLIQFQNNGVVDDSQLPKDRFSAERLKGVDSTLKIQPAKLEDSAVYLCASSLFPGLQETQYFGPGTRLLVL.

This clonotype has ten or more counts. This sequence joins TRBV5-1 and TRBJ1-5, with 9 bases that match TRBD1. The length of the CDR3 is 15 residues. Germline CDR1 SGHRS, CDR2 YFSETQ. V dropped 4 bases and J dropped 6; count of bases not matched to a gene: 8. CDR3 region: CASSAGTGSSQPQHF. The CDR3 DNA is TGCGCCAGCAGCGCCGGGACAGGGTCTAGTCAGCCCCAGCATTTT.

This clonotype was seen only a few times. The V call is TRBV2, the J call TRBJ2-5; D unclear. This CDR3 is built from 13 residues. Deletions cut 4 bases from V and 4 bases from J, with 10 bases between. CDR1 is SNHLY and CDR2 is FYNNEI in the germline V gene. The CDR3 region has the DNA TGTGCCAGCAGTGTGGGCAGGCGAGAGACCCAGTACTTC. As protein: CASSVGRRETQYF.

The chain couples TRBV2 to TRBJ1-5, with D perhaps matching TRBD1 (5 bases). This CDR3 comprises 15 residues. Trimming stripped 5 bases from V and 7 bases from J, with 18 bases between. The germline CDR1 and CDR2 sequences are SNHLY and FYNNEI. The CDR3 sequence: CASSPPGGGRQPQHF. CDR3 nucleotide sequence: TGTGCCAGCAGTCCCCCGGGGGGGGGTCGCCAGCCCCAGCATTTT.

This clonotype was found many times. The rearrangement links TRBV6-5 to TRBJ1-1; D is undetermined. CDR1 is MNHEY, CDR2 SVGAGI, per germline. The CDR3 contains 14 residues. V was clipped by 6 bases and J by 6 bases, with 17 bases between them. The CDR3 DNA sequence: TGTGCCAGCAGCCAAACCCTCGGGGTGTCTGAAGCTTTCTTT. Residues: CASSQTLGVSEAFF.

V usage is TRBV10-3 and J usage is TRBJ2-7, with D hard to call. The CDR3 sequence is 14 residues long. Trimming took off 2 bases at V and 7 bases at J, with 15 bases between the two ends. From germline, CDR1 is ENHRY and CDR2 SYGVKD. Written as DNA, the CDR3 is TGTGCCATCAGTGAGCAGATCCCTAGGAGTGAGCAGTACTTC. Translated: CAISEQIPRSEQYF.

The J gene is TRBJ2-3, the V gene TRBV15, with D unclear. Looked up from germline, CDR1 is LNHNV and CDR2 is YYDKDF (reference sequence). The CDR3 extends over 14 amino acids. The V end was cut by 7 bases, the J end by 0 bases, with 11 bases between. The CDR3: CATKGRPSTDTQYF. The CDR3 DNA is TGTGCCACCAAAGGGCGGCCCAGCACAGATACGCAGTATTTT.

This clonotype was counted at least ten times. This chain uses TRBV7-3 with TRBJ2-2; possibly TRBD1 for D (6 bases). This CDR3 contains 15 residues. The V gene's germline CDR1 is SGHTA and CDR2 FQGTGA. V gave up 8 bases and J gave up 0 bases, with 13 bases separating them. Here the CDR3 reads CASSPDRANTGELFF. DNA for the CDR3: TGTGCCAGCTCACCGGACAGAGCGAACACCGGGGAGCTGTTTTTT.

The chain combines TRBV10-3 with TRBJ2-1, with D perhaps matching TRBD2 (5 bases). CDR3 size: 13 residues. V gave up 10 bases and J gave up 5 bases, with 15 bases separating them. Per germline, CDR1 ENHRY and CDR2 SYGVKD. CDR3 nucleotides: TGTGCCACCCGAGGAGCGGCCCACAATGAGCAGTTCTTC. It is translated as CATRGAAHNEQFF.

The chain combines TRBV6-2 or TRBV6-3 with TRBJ2-5, with 11 bases aligning to TRBD2. Germline CDR1 is MNHEY and CDR2 is SVGEGT. J gave up 1 base and V 10 bases, and 5 bases lay outside the gene matches. CDR3 size: 14 residues. The CDR3 spells CAIWTSGLQETQYF. DNA of the CDR3: TGTGCCATCTGGACTAGCGGGCTCCAAGAGACCCAGTACTTC.

This chain connects TRBV18 to TRBJ2-7; maybe TRBD1 (5 bases). In germline, CDR1 is KGHSH, CDR2 LQKENI. The CDR3 is made up of 11 amino acids. The V end lost 8 bases, the J end lost 1 base, and 6 bases lay between the germline ends. CDR3 DNA: TGTGCCAGCAGGACATCCTACGAGCAGTACTTC. This encodes CASRTSYEQYF.

This chain links TRBV7-9 with TRBJ1-2, with 8 bases lining up with TRBD1. V lost 4 bases to trimming and J lost 2 bases; unmatched junction nucleotides: 9. Per germline, CDR1 SEHNR and CDR2 FQNEAQ (reference sequence). The CDR3 sequence is 16 residues long. The CDR3 loop reads CASSSRQGSSNYGYTF. DNA of the CDR3: TGTGCCAGCAGCTCTAGACAGGGGTCGTCAAACTATGGCTACACCTTC. Full variable domain (rest looked up from reference TRBV7-9 and TRBJ1-2): DTGVSQNPRHKITKRGQNVTFRCDPISEHNRLYWYRQTLGQGPEFLTYFQNEAQLEKSRLLSDRFSAERPKGSFSTLEIQRTEQGDSAMYLCASSSRQGSSNYGYTFGSGTRLTVV.